This T cell receptor (beta chain) emerged from a study of cytomegalovirus exposure and HLA in healthy donors. General study points: Among TCR beta chains, those listed as cytomegalovirus-associated numbered more than 150.

The CDR3 consists of 18 residues. As regards this clone: Its antigen is as yet unknown.

Primers: 60 Vbeta forward and 13 Jbeta reverse. Generated by immunoSEQ multiplex PCR, the TCRdb table keeps only in-frame clones and is missing some. This table holds some 46,000 clones. The material sequenced was PBMCs. The TCR sequence derives from a male donor in good health and CMV-seronegative. The chain is built from TRBV12-1 and TRBJ1-4. TRBV12-1 is annotated as a pseudogene. The CDR3 sequence is CASSFQVHPERFGKKLFF. CDR3 nucleotides: TGTGCCAGCAGCTTTCAAGTCCACCCTGAGAGATTTGGTAAAAAACTGTTTTTT.